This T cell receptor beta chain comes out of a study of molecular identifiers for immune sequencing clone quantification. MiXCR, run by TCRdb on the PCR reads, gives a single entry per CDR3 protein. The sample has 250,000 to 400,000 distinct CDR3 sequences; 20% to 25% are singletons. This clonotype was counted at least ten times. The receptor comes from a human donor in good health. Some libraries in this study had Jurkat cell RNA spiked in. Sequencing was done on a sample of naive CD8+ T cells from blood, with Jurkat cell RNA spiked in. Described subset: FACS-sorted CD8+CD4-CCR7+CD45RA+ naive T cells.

The CDR3 DNA reads TGTGCCAGCAGCTTAGTGGGCGGAAAATCCTATGGCTACACCTTC. Translating it yields CASSLVGGKSYGYTF. The gene calls are TRBV11-2 and TRBJ1-2; D not resolved. Trimming removed 1 base from V and 4 bases from J, with 13 bases in between. The CDR3 spans 15 residues. The germline V gene encodes CDR1 SGHAT and CDR2 FQNNGV.